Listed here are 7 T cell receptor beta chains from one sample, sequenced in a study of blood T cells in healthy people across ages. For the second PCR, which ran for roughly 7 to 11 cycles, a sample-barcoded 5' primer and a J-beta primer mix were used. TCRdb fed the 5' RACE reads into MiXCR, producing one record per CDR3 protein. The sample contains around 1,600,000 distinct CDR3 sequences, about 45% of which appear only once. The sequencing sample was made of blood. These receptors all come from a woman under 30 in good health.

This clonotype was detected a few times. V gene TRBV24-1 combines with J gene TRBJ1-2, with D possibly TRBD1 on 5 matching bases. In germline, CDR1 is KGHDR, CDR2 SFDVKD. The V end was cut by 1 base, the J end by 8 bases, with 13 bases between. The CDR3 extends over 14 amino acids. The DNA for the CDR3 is TGTGCCACCAGTGATTTTGGCAGGGAGAAGGGCTACACCTTC. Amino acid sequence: CATSDFGREKGYTF.

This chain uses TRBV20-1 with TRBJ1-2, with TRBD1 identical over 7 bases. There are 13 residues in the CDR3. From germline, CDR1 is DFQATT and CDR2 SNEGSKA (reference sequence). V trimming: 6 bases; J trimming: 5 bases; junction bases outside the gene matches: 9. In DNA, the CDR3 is TGCAGTGCGTACGCGACAGGGACTTATGGCTACACCTTC. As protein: CSAYATGTYGYTF.

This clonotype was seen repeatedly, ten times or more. The CDR3 is CASSSTIGSWYEQYF. Here the CDR3 DNA reads TGTGCCAGCAGTTCCACCATAGGGTCATGGTACGAGCAGTACTTC. This chain joins TRBV27 and TRBJ2-7; D is unresolved. The CDR3 has 15 residues. V shed 4 bases and J shed 4 bases, with 17 bases lying between them. Germline loops: CDR1 MNHEY, CDR2 SMNVEV (reference sequence).

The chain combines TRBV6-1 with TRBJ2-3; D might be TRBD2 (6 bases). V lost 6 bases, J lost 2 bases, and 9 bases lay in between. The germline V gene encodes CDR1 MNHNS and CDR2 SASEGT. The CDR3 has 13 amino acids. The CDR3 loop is CASRAGNTDTQYF. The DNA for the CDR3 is TGTGCCAGCAGGGCGGGAAACACAGATACGCAGTATTTT.

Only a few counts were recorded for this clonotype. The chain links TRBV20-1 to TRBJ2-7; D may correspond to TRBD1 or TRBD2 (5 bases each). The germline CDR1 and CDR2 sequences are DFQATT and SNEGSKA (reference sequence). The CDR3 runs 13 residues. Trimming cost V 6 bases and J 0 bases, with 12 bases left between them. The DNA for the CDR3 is TGCAGTGCGAGGGACGTGAGCTCCTACGAGCAGTACTTC. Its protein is CSARDVSSYEQYF.

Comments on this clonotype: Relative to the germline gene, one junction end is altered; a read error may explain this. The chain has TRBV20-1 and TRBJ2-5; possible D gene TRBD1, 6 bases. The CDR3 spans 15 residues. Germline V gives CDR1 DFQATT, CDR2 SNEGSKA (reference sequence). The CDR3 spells CSARAPSTGEEAQYF. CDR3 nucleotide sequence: TGCAGTGCCCGAGCCCCTTCGACAGGAGAAGAGGCCCAGTACTTC.

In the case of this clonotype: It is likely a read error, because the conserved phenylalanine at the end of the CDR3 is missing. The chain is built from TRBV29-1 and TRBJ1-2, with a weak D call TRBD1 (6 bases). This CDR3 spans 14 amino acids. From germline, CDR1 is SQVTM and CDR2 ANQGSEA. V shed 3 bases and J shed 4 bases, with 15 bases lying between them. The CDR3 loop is CSVDGQGPSYGYTL. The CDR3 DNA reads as TGCAGCGTTGATGGGCAGGGGCCTAGCTATGGCTACACCCTC.